The 2 T cell receptor beta chains given below trace back to one sample, sequenced in a study of cytomegalovirus exposure and HLA in healthy donors. The PCR made use of 60 Vbeta and 13 Jbeta primers. Repertoires were generated with immunoSEQ multiplex PCR, while TCRdb's copy carries only in-frame clones and drops some. The sample contains around 210,000 clones, roughly 80% of which appear only once. Sequenced: PBMCs. Receptors originate from a woman aged 30 to 39 in good health and CMV-seronegative.

This clone was observed a few times. The rearrangement joins TRBV10-3 to TRBJ1-6, with a weak D call TRBD1 (5 bases). CDR3 length: 16 residues. V lost 0 bases and J 9 bases, leaving 15 bases between the germline ends. Germline V gene sequence: CDR1 ENHRY, CDR2 SYGVKD. In nucleotides, the CDR3 is TGTGCCATCAGTGAGTCGGGGCCGACGACCGGTTCACCCCTCCACTTT. Its translation is CAISESGPTTGSPLHF.

The rearrangement links TRBV10-3 to TRBJ2-7; possibly TRBD2 for D (6 bases). Germline CDR1 and CDR2: ENHRY and SYGVKD. The CDR3 extends over 14 amino acids. V dropped 6 bases and J dropped 0 bases, with 12 bases sitting between them. This chain's CDR3 is CAIRGAGSSYEQYF. DNA for the CDR3: TGTGCCATCAGGGGAGCCGGGAGCTCCTACGAGCAGTACTTC.